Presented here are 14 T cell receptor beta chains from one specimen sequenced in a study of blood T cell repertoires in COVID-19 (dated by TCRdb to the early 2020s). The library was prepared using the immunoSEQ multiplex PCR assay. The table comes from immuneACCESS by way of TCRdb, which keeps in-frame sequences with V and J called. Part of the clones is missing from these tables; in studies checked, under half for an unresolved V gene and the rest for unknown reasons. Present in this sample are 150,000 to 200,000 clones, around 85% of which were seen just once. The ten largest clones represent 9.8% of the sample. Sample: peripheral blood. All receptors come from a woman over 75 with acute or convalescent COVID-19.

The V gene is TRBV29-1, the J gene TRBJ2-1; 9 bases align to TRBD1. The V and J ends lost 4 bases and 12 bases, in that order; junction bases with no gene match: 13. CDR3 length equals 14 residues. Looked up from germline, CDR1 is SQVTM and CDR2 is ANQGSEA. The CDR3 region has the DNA TGCAGCGTTGGGAGGACAGGGGCCGCCGGGGGGCAGTTCTTC. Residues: CSVGRTGAAGGQFF.

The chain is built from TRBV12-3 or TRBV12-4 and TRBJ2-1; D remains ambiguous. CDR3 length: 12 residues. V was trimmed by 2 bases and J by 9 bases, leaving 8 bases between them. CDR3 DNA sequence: TGTGCCAGCAGTTTACCCCACGGTGAGCAGTTCTTC. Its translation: CASSLPHGEQFF.

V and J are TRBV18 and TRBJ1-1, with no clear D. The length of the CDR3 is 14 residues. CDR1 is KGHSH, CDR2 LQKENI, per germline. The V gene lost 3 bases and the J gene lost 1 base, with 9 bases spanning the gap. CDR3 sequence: CASSPLQENTEAFF. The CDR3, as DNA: TGTGCCAGCTCACCTCTCCAGGAGAACACTGAAGCTTTCTTT.

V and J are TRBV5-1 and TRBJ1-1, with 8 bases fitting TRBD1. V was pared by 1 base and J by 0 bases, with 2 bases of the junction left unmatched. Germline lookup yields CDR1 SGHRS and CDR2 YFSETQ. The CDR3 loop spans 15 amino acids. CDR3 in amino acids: CASSLQGALNTEAFF. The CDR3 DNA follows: TGCGCCAGCAGCTTGCAGGGGGCTTTGAACACTGAAGCTTTCTTT.

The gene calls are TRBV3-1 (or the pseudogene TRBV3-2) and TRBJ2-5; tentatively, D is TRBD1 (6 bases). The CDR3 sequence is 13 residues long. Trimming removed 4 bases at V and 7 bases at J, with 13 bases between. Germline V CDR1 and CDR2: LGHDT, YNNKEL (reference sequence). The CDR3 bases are TGTGCCAGCAGCCCAGGGGTCCGAGGGACCCAGTACTTC. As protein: CASSPGVRGTQYF.

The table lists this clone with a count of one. The CDR3 DNA is TGTGCCAGCAGCACACGAAACAATGAGCAGTTCTTC. Residues: CASSTRNNEQFF. The chain uses TRBV5-6 and TRBJ2-1; D remains unclear. V lost 4 bases and J lost 5, with 7 bases in between. Per the germline V gene, CDR1 is SGHDT and CDR2 is YYEEEE. The CDR3 covers 12 residues.

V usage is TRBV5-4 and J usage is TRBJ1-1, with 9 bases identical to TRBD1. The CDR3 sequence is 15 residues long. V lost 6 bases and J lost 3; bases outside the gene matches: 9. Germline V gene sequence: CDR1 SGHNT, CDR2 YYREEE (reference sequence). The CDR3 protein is CASKKDRGGHTEAFF. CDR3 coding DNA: TGTGCCAGCAAGAAGGACAGGGGTGGCCACACTGAAGCTTTCTTT.

CDR3 coding DNA: TGTGCCACCAGCAAGGACAGGCCTAGAGACTTTAGCAATCAGCCCCAGCATTTT. This translates into CATSKDRPRDFSNQPQHF. This chain links TRBV24-1 with TRBJ1-5, with 7 bases that match TRBD1. There are 18 residues in the CDR3. Germline trimming cut 7 bases from V and 0 bases from J; bases unmatched to any gene: 14. Germline CDR1 is KGHDR and CDR2 is SFDVKD.

CDR3 amino acids: CAISERGLAGGTPQETQYF. The CDR3 DNA follows: TGTGCCATCAGTGAAAGGGGACTAGCGGGAGGTACACCACAAGAGACCCAGTACTTC. V gene TRBV10-3 combines with J gene TRBJ2-5; TRBD2 aligns across 15 bases. CDR3 length: 19 amino acids. Trimming at V came to 3 bases and at J to 2 bases, leaving 10 bases not matched to a gene. Per germline, CDR1 ENHRY and CDR2 SYGVKD.

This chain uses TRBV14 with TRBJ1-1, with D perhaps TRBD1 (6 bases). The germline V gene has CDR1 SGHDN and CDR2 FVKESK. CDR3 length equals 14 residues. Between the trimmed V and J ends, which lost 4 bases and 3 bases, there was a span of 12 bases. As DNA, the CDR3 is TGTGCCAGCAGCCCGAGGACAGAACACACTGAAGCTTTCTTT. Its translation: CASSPRTEHTEAFF.

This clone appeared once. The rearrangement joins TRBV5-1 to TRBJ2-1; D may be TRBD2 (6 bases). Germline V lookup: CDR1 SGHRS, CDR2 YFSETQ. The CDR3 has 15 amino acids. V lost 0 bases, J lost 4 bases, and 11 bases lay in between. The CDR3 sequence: CASSLALLAYNEQFF. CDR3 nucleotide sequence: TGCGCCAGCAGCTTGGCTTTGCTAGCGTACAATGAGCAGTTCTTC.

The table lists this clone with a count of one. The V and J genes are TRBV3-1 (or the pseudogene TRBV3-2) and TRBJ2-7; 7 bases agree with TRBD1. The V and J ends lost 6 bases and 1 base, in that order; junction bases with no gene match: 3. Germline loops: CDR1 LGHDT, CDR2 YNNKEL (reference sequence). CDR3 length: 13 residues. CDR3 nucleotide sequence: TGTGCCAGCAGTCGGGGACAGTCCTACGAGCAGTACTTC. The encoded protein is CASSRGQSYEQYF.

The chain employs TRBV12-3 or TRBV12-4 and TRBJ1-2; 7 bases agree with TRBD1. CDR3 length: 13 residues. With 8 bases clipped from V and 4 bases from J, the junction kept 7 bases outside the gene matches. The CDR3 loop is CASRSTGVYGYTF. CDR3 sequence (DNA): TGTGCCAGCCGGAGCACAGGGGTCTATGGCTACACCTTC.

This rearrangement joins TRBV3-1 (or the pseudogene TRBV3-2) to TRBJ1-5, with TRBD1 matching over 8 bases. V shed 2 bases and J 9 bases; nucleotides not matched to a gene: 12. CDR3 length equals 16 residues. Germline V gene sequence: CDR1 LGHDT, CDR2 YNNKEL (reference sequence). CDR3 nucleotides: TGTGCCAGCAGCCAAAAAGCCGGACAGGGAATCAGGCCCCAGCATTTT. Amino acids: CASSQKAGQGIRPQHF.